These 24 T cell receptor beta chains share one sample of origin, sequenced in a study of blood T cell repertoires in COVID-19. Clones were sequenced by immunoSEQ multiplex PCR, and TCRdb holds only the in-frame ones, with some missing. The sample yields about 350,000 clones, around nine tenths seen once. Sequencing was carried out using peripheral blood. All receptors come from a young woman who had recovered from COVID-19.

This clone was recorded only once. The V call is TRBV24-1, the J call TRBJ2-7; TRBD1 might be the D (6 bases). Trimming took 5 bases from V and 5 from J, leaving 12 bases between them. Germline assignment: CDR1 KGHDR and CDR2 SFDVKD. The CDR3 runs to 13 residues. CDR3 sequence (DNA): TGTGCCACCAGTGCCAGGGGTGGCGACGAGCAGTACGTC. Its translation: CATSARGGDEQYV.

Here the CDR3 DNA reads TGTGCCAGCAGCGCTAGAGGGACTAAGGCATACAATGAGCAGTTCTTC. Translation: CASSARGTKAYNEQFF. The chain is built from TRBV7-2 and TRBJ2-1; 7 bases are shared with TRBD2. After removal of 5 bases from V and 4 bases from J, the junction contained 11 bases not matched to a gene. Germline CDR1 is SGHTA and CDR2 is FQGNSA. CDR3 size: 16 residues.

The sample holds a few counts of this clone. This sequence joins TRBV28 and TRBJ2-7; 8 bases align to TRBD2. Trimming at V came to 8 bases and at J to 1 base, leaving 10 bases not matched to a gene. The CDR3 has 15 residues. Germline assignment: CDR1 MDHEN and CDR2 SYDVKM. CDR3 in DNA: TGTGCCAGCCAAAAGACTAGCGTTGGTTCCTACGAGCAGTACGTC. Translating gives CASQKTSVGSYEQYV.

The chain recombines TRBV11-3 with TRBJ2-3; D possibly corresponds to TRBD2 (5 bases). V was cut by 2 bases and J by 6 bases, with 6 bases left in between. Germline CDR1 is SGHNT and CDR2 is YENEEA. The CDR3 contains 12 residues. This chain's CDR3 is CASSLIADTQYF. CDR3 DNA sequence: TGTGCCAGCAGCTTAATAGCGGATACGCAGTATTTT.

The V gene is TRBV27, the J gene TRBJ1-6, with D hard to call. Per germline, CDR1 MNHEY and CDR2 SMNVEV (reference sequence). The ends were cut back, 8 bases at V and 14 bases at J, with 16 bases in the middle. This CDR3 has 12 amino acids. CDR3 sequence: CASGFPLVSLHF. The CDR3 coding sequence is TGTGCCAGCGGCTTCCCCTTGGTATCCCTCCACTTT.

This clone was observed once. V is TRBV11-3 and J is TRBJ1-2, with D possibly matching TRBD1 (5 bases). Germline lookup yields CDR1 SGHNT and CDR2 YENEEA. This CDR3 contains 14 residues. V was cut by 3 bases and J by 1 base, with 9 bases left in between. The CDR3 sequence: CASSLSTDNYGYTF. Written as DNA, the CDR3 is TGTGCCAGCAGCTTGTCGACAGATAACTATGGCTACACCTTC.

This chain joins TRBV2 and TRBJ2-2; TRBD2 matches 10 bases. The CDR3 spans 16 residues. Germline V gene lookup returns CDR1 SNHLY and CDR2 FYNNEI. Trimming at V came to 2 bases and at J to 5 bases, leaving 5 bases not matched to a gene. CDR3 sequence: CASSEYPSGGTGELFF. CDR3 DNA: TGTGCCAGCAGTGAATACCCTAGCGGGGGAACCGGGGAGCTGTTTTTT. Full variable domain (outside the CDR3, taken from reference TRBV2 and TRBJ2-2): EPEVTQTPSHQVTQMGQEVILRCVPISNHLYFYWYRQILGQKVEFLVSFYNNEISEKSEIFDDQFSVERPDGSNFTLKIRSTKLEDSAMYFCASSEYPSGGTGELFFGEGSRLTVL.

This clone was observed a single time. The chain uses TRBV7-8 and TRBJ1-2; tentative D call: TRBD1 (6 bases). V dropped 5 bases and J dropped 3 bases, with 10 bases sitting between them. Germline lookup yields CDR1 SGHVS and CDR2 FQNEAQ. The CDR3 runs to 13 residues. The CDR3 region is CASSGGHHYGYTF. The CDR3 DNA follows: TGTGCCAGCAGCGGGGGACACCACTATGGCTACACCTTC.

V gene TRBV5-3 combines with J gene TRBJ2-1; 16 bases map to TRBD2. TRBV5-3 is classed as an ORF, of uncertain function. The CDR3 runs 21 residues. With V trimmed by 7 bases and J by 3 bases, 19 bases remained unmatched. The CDR3 sequence: CARSTNEPGLAGGLGYNEQFF. Here the CDR3 DNA reads TGTGCCAGATCGACGAACGAACCGGGACTAGCGGGAGGGTTGGGCTACAATGAGCAGTTCTTC.

The V gene is TRBV5-6, the J gene TRBJ2-7, with TRBD2 matching over 9 bases. This CDR3 contains 17 residues. Looked up from germline, CDR1 is SGHDT and CDR2 is YYEEEE. V was clipped by 4 bases and J by 9 bases; unmatched bases: 20. CDR3 sequence reads: CASSLHSLSGRLERQYV. The CDR3 region has the DNA TGTGCCAGCAGCCTCCACTCCCTTAGCGGGAGACTAGAAAGGCAGTACGTC.

The rearrangement joins TRBV6-5 to TRBJ1-1, with D possibly matching TRBD1 (6 bases). Germline V lookup: CDR1 MNHEY, CDR2 SVGAGI. Trimming took 2 bases from V and 8 from J, leaving 12 bases between them. The CDR3 has 13 residues. CDR3 bases: TGTGCCAGCAGTTACGGGGAACAGGGAGAAGCTTTCTTT. Encoded protein: CASSYGEQGEAFF.

This clone was counted a few times. V gene TRBV4-2 combines with J gene TRBJ1-6, with 8 bases fitting TRBD1. The CDR3 is 14 amino acids. V lost 4 bases, J lost 7 bases, and 3 bases stayed unmatched. Germline V gene sequence: CDR1 LGHNA, CDR2 YNFKEQ. The CDR3 DNA reads TGTGCCAGCAGCCTTACAGGGGGAAATTCACCCCTCCACTTT. It codes for CASSLTGGNSPLHF.

The chain recombines TRBV3-1 (or the pseudogene TRBV3-2) with TRBJ2-1; the match to TRBD2 covers 9 bases. Germline V lookup: CDR1 LGHDT, CDR2 YNNKEL (reference sequence). This CDR3 region has 17 residues. V trimming: 0 bases; J trimming: 3 bases; junction bases outside the gene matches: 6. The CDR3 reads CASSQELLAGVYNEQFF. CDR3 sequence (DNA): TGTGCCAGCAGCCAAGAATTATTAGCGGGAGTCTACAATGAGCAGTTCTTC.

The V and J genes are TRBV5-1 and TRBJ2-1; 8 positions agree with TRBD1. CDR3 length equals 15 residues. Germline values: CDR1 SGHRS, CDR2 YFSETQ. V was pared by 1 base and J by 6 bases, with 6 bases of the junction left unmatched. Written as DNA, the CDR3 is TGCGCCAGCAGCTTGTCCGGGACAGGAGGCAATGAGCAGTTCTTC. Translating it yields CASSLSGTGGNEQFF.

The chain employs TRBV27 and TRBJ2-1; 10 nucleotides match TRBD2. J gave up 8 bases and V 3 bases, and 16 bases lay outside the gene matches. The CDR3 contains 18 residues. Germline CDR1 is MNHEY and CDR2 is SMNVEV (reference sequence). The chain's CDR3 is CASSFIPTGLAWSHEQFF. For the CDR3, the DNA is TGTGCCAGCAGTTTTATCCCTACGGGACTAGCGTGGAGTCATGAGCAGTTCTTC.

The chain links TRBV2 to TRBJ2-7, with D perhaps matching TRBD1 (6 bases). V was cut by 7 bases and J by 0 bases, with 13 bases left in between. This CDR3 contains 14 residues. CDR1 and CDR2 from the germline V gene are SNHLY and FYNNEI. The chain's CDR3 is CASKFGTSSYEQYV. The CDR3 nucleotides read TGTGCCAGCAAATTCGGGACAAGCTCCTACGAGCAGTACGTC.

The rearrangement joins TRBV6-2 or TRBV6-3 to TRBJ1-1; possible D gene TRBD1, 5 bases. This CDR3 comprises 18 residues. From germline, CDR1 is MNHEY and CDR2 SVGEGT. Between the trimmed V and J ends, which lost 0 bases and 3 bases, there was a span of 20 bases. The CDR3: CASSYSIIRGHKDTEAFF. CDR3 coding DNA: TGTGCCAGCAGTTACTCTATTATCCGAGGACATAAGGACACTGAAGCTTTCTTT.

This clone was counted many times. J is TRBJ2-3 and V is TRBV19; TRBD2 agrees at 13 bases. CDR3 length: 17 amino acids. From germline, CDR1 is LNHDA and CDR2 SQIVND (reference sequence). The J segment lost 6 bases and the V segment lost 5 bases, leaving 11 bases of the junction unmatched. The CDR3 sequence is CASSVGLAGDGHDTQYF. CDR3 coding DNA: TGTGCCAGTAGTGTCGGACTAGCGGGAGATGGACACGATACGCAGTATTTT.

The chain joins TRBV6-2 or TRBV6-3 to TRBJ2-7; 7 bases align to TRBD2. V lost 6 bases to trimming and J lost 6 bases; unmatched junction nucleotides: 8. The CDR3 covers 13 residues. Germline CDR1 is MNHEY and CDR2 is SVGEGT. As DNA, the CDR3 is TGTGCCAGCAGCAACGGGAGGATGGCCGAGCAGTACGTC. Translated, it gives CASSNGRMAEQYV.

The chain employs TRBV7-9 and TRBJ2-2; D uncertain. V lost 0 bases, J lost 9 bases, and 11 bases lay in between. The CDR3 contains 14 residues. Germline loops: CDR1 SEHNR, CDR2 FQNEAQ (reference sequence). The CDR3 sequence: CASSLAEKFRELFF. CDR3 in DNA: TGTGCCAGCAGCTTAGCAGAGAAGTTCCGGGAGCTGTTTTTT.

V and J are TRBV11-2 and TRBJ2-7; TRBD2 agrees at 11 bases. This CDR3 has 18 residues. V dropped 5 bases and J dropped 6; count of bases not matched to a gene: 18. The germline gives CDR1 SGHAT, CDR2 FQNNGV. The CDR3 loop reads CASSPVRSGRAVEGEQYV. The CDR3 DNA sequence: TGTGCCAGCAGCCCCGTCCGTAGCGGGAGGGCCGTGGAGGGCGAGCAGTACGTC.

This clone was detected only once. V gene TRBV6-2 or TRBV6-3 combines with J gene TRBJ2-4; 11 positions match TRBD2. V dropped 4 bases and J dropped 0; count of bases not matched to a gene: 11. The CDR3 covers 19 residues. CDR1 is MNHEY and CDR2 is SVGEGT in the germline V gene. Written as DNA, the CDR3 is TGTGCCAGCAGTTCCCACCTAGCGGGAGGCCCCGTAGCCAAAAACATTCAGTACTTC. Amino acids: CASSSHLAGGPVAKNIQYF.

This chain uses TRBV30 with TRBJ2-7; 8 bases fit TRBD2. The V gene end was trimmed by 2 bases and the J gene end by 6 bases; junction bases not matched to a gene: 15. In germline, CDR1 is GTSNPN, CDR2 SVGIG (reference sequence). This CDR3 spans 16 amino acids. CDR3 in DNA: TGTGCCTGGAGTTATGCAGCGGGAGTTGGGGGAAGCGAGCAGTACGTC. Its translation: CAWSYAAGVGGSEQYV.

V usage is TRBV29-1 and J usage is TRBJ1-2; 8 nucleotides match TRBD1. The CDR3 has 12 residues. Germline V CDR1 and CDR2: SQVTM, ANQGSEA. The junction had 3 bases not matched to a gene; V was cut back by 6 bases and J by 3 bases. CDR3 loop: CSVTGGHYGYTF. The DNA of the CDR3 is TGCAGCGTCACAGGGGGACACTATGGCTACACCTTC. The entire variable domain, with the rest obtained from reference TRBV29-1 and TRBJ1-2, is as follows: SAVISQKPSRDICQRGTSLTIQCQVDSQVTMMFWYRQQPGQSLTLIATANQGSEATYESGFVIDKFPISRPNLTFSTLTVSNMSPEDSSIYLCSVTGGHYGYTFGSGTRLTVV.